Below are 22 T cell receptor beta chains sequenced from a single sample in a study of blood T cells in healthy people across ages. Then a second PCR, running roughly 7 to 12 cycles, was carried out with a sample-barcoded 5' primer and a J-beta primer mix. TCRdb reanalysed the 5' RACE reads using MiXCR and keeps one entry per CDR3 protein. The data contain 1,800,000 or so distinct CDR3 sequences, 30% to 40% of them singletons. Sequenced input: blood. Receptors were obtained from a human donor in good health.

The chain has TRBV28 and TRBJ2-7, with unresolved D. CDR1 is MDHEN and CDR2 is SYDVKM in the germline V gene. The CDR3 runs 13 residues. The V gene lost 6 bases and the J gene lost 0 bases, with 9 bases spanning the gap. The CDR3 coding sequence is TGTGCCAGCAGCCGGAGTTACTCCTACGAGCAGTACTTC. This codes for CASSRSYSYEQYF.

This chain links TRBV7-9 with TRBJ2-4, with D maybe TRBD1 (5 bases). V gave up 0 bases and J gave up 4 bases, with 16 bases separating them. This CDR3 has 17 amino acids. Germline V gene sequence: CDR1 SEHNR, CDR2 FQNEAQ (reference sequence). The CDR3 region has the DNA TGTGCCAGCAGCTTAGCTTTCCAGGGCTCGGATAAAAACATTCAGTACTTC. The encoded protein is CASSLAFQGSDKNIQYF.

This CDR3 reads CASSYSLSLVGTEAFF. The CDR3 bases are TGTGCCAGCAGTTACTCGCTTTCTCTCGTCGGGACTGAAGCTTTCTTT. The chain combines TRBV6-6 with TRBJ1-1, with no clear D. Per germline, CDR1 MNHNY and CDR2 SVGAGI (reference sequence). The CDR3 sequence is 16 residues long. V lost 0 bases to trimming and J lost 5 bases, with 16 bases between them.

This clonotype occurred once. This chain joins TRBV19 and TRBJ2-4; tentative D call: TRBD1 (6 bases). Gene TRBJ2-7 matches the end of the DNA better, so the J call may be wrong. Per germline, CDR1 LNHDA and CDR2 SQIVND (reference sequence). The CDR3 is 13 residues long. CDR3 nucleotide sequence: TGTGCCAGTAGCCGGGGCAGGGGAAGCGAGCAGTACTTC. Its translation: CASSRGRGSEQYF.

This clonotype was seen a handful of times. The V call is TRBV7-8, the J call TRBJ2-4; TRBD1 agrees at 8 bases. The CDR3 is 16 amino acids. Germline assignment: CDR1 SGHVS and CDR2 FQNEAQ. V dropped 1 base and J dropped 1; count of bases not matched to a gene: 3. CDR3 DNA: TGTGCCAGCAGCTTAGATAGGACAGGGGCCAAAAACATTCAGTACTTC. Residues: CASSLDRTGAKNIQYF. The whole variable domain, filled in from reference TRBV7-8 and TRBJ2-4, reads GAGVSQSPRYKVAKRGQDVALRCDPISGHVSLFWYQQALGQGPEFLTYFQNEAQLDKSGLPSDRFFAERPEGSVSTLKIQRTQQEDSAVYLCASSLDRTGAKNIQYFGAGTRLSVL.

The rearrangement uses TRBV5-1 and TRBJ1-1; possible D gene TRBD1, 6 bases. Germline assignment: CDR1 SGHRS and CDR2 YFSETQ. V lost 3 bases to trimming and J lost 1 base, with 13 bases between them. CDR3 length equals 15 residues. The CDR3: CASSSLDSWNTEAFF. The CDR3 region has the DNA TGCGCCAGCAGCTCCCTGGACAGTTGGAACACTGAAGCTTTCTTT. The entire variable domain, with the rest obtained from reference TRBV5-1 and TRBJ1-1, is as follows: KAGVTQTPRYLIKTRGQQVTLSCSPISGHRSVSWYQQTPGQGLQFLFEYFSETQRNKGNFPGRFSGRQFSNSRSEMNVSTLELGDSALYLCASSSLDSWNTEAFFGQGTRLTVV.

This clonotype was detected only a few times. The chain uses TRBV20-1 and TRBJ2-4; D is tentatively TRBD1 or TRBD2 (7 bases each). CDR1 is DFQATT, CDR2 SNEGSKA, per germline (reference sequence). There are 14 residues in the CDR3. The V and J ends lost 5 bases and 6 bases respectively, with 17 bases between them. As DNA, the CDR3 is TGCAGTGCTCCACGGGGGGCAGGGGGAAACATTCAGTACTTC. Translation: CSAPRGAGGNIQYF.

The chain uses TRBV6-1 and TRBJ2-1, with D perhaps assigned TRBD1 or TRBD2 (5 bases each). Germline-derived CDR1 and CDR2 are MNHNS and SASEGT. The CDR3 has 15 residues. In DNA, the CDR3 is TGTCCACACGGTACAGGAGGCATGCCGGACAATGAGCAGTTCTTC. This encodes CPHGTGGMPDNEQFF.

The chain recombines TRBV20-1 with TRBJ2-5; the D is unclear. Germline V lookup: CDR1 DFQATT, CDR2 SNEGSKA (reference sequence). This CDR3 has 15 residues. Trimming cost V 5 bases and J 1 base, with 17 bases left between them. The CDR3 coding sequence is TGCAGTGCTTTCCACCCTAAGCAGGTCCAAGAGACCCAGTACTTC. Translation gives CSAFHPKQVQETQYF.

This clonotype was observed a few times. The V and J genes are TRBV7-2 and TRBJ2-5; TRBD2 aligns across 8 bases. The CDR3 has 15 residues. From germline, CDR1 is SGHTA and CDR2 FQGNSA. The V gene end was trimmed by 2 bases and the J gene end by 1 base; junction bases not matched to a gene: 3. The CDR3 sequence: CASSLYGGVQETQYF. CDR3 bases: TGTGCCAGCAGCTTATACGGGGGGGTCCAAGAGACCCAGTACTTC.

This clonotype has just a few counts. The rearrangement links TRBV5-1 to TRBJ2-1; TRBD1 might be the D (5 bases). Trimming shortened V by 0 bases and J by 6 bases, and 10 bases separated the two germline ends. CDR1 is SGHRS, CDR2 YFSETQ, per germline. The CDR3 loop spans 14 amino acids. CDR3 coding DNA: TGCGCCAGCAGCTTGGGACAGTTTGGCAATGAGCAGTTCTTC. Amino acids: CASSLGQFGNEQFF.

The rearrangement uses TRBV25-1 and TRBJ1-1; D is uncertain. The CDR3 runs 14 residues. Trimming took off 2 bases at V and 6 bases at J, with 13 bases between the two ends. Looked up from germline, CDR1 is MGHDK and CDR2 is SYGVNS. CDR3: CASSEGAPIPEAFF. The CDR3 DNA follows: TGTGCCAGCAGTGAAGGAGCCCCCATCCCTGAAGCTTTCTTT. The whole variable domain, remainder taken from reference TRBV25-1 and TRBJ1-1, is EADIYQTPRYLVIGTGKKITLECSQTMGHDKMYWYQQDPGMELHLIHYSYGVNSTEKGDLSSESTVSRIRTEHFPLTLESARPSHTSQYLCASSEGAPIPEAFFGQGTRLTVV.

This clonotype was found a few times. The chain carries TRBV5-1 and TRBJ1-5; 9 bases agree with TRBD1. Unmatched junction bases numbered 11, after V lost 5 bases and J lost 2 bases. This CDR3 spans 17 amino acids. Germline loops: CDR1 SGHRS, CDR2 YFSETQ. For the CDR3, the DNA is TGCGCCAGCAGACGGGACAGGGAAGGAAGAGGCAATCAGCCCCAGCATTTT. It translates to CASRRDREGRGNQPQHF.

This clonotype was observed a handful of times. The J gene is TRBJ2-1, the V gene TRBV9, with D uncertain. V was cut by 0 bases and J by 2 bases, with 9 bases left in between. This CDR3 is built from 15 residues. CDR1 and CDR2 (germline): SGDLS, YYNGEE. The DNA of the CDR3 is TGTGCCAGCAGCGTAGTGGGTAATCCCTACAATGAGCAGTTCTTC. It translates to CASSVVGNPYNEQFF.

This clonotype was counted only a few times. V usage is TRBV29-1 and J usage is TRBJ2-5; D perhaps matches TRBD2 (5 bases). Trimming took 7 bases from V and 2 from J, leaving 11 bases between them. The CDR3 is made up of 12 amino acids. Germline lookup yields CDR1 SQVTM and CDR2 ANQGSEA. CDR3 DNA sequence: TGCAGCGGTGTGTCGGGGCAAGAGACCCAGTACTTC. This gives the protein CSGVSGQETQYF.

The CDR3 DNA sequence: TGTGCTGCGAGAGGGACAGGGAAAGGCTACACCTTC. Its translation is CAARGTGKGYTF. The chain employs TRBV6-5 and TRBJ1-2; TRBD1 matches at 9 bases. Germline V gene lookup returns CDR1 MNHEY and CDR2 SVGAGI. The CDR3 is made up of 12 amino acids.

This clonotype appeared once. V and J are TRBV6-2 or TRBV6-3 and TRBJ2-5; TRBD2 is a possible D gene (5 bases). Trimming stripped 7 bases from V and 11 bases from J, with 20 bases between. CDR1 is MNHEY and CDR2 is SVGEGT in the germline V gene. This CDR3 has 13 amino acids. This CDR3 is CASTGGGPIQQYF. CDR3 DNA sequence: TGTGCCAGCACAGGAGGCGGACCGATCCAGCAGTACTTC.

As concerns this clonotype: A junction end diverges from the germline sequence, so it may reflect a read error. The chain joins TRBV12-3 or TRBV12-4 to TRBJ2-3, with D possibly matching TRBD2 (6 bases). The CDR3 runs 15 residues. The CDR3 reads CAGSAGLSDTDTQYF. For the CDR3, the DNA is TGTGCCGGCAGCGCGGGACTGAGCGACACAGATACGCAGTATTTT.

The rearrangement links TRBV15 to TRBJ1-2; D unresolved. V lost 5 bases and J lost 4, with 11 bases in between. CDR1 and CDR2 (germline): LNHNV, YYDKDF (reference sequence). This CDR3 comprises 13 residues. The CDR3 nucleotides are TGTGCCACCAGCCCCGACAAGGCCTATGGCTACACCTTC. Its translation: CATSPDKAYGYTF.

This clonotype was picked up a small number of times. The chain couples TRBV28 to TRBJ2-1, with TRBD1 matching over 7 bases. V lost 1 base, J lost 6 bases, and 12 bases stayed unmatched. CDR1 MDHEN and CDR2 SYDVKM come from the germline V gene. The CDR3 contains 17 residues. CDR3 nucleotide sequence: TGTGCCAGCAGTTTATTAGCGATCGTGACAGGGTCCAATGAGCAGTTCTTC. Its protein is CASSLLAIVTGSNEQFF.

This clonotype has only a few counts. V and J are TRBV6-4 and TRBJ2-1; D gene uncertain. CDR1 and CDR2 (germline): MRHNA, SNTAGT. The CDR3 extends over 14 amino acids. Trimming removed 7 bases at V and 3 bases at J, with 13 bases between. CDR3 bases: TGTGCCAGCATCTCAGGAACTCTCTACAATGAGCAGTTCTTC. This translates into CASISGTLYNEQFF.

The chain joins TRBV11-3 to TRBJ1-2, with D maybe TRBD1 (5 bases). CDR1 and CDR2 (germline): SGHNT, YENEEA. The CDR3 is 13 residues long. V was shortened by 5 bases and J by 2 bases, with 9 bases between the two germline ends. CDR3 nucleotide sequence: TGTGCCAGCAGCGGGACTCAAAACTATGGCTACACCTTC. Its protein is CASSGTQNYGYTF.